The 5 T cell receptor beta chains listed next were all sequenced from one sample in a study of response to subunit inactivated influenza vaccine. TCRdb itself ran the RT-PCR reads through MiXCR, one entry per CDR3 protein. The profile shows 400,000 to 650,000 distinct CDR3 sequences, approximately 6.9% of them singletons. Sample: PBMCs from blood, taken about 23 months after vaccination. All receptors derive from a man aged 50 to 75 who received an inactivated influenza vaccine.

The genes are TRBV20-1 and TRBJ2-7; D remains ambiguous. Germline CDR1 DFQATT, CDR2 SNEGSKA (reference sequence). V was pared by 6 bases and J by 1 base, with 22 bases between. The CDR3 extends over 16 amino acids. The CDR3 region has the DNA TGCAGTGCCGAGCAAATTTCGGCCTTCGCGTCCTACGAGCAGTACTTC. This encodes CSAEQISAFASYEQYF.

This clonotype was counted a few times. This sequence joins TRBV10-3 and TRBJ1-2, with 11 bases identical to TRBD1. The length of the CDR3 is 16 residues. With 0 bases clipped from V and 4 bases from J, the junction kept 4 bases outside the gene matches. Looked up from germline, CDR1 is ENHRY and CDR2 is SYGVKD. CDR3 DNA: TGTGCCATCAGTGAGTCGGAGGGACAGGGGGGCTATGGCTACACCTTC. Translating gives CAISESEGQGGYGYTF.

A few counts support this clonotype. V and J are TRBV6-2 or TRBV6-3 and TRBJ2-7; 12 nucleotides line up with TRBD2. Losses at the gene ends were 0 bases for V and 7 bases for J; bases not matched to a gene: 1. The length of the CDR3 is 14 residues. Germline V gives CDR1 MNHEY, CDR2 SVGEGT. Written as DNA, the CDR3 is TGTGCCAGCAGTTACTCAGGACTAGCGGGGGAGCAGTACTTC. Encoded protein: CASSYSGLAGEQYF.

This chain connects TRBV15 to TRBJ1-3; no firm D call. CDR3 length equals 16 residues. Per the germline V gene, CDR1 is LNHNV and CDR2 is YYDKDF (reference sequence). Trimming cost V 0 bases and J 3 bases, with 12 bases left between them. The CDR3 spells CATSREYLLRGNTIYF. In DNA, the CDR3 is TGTGCCACCAGCAGAGAGTATCTTTTACGTGGAAACACCATATATTTT.

The V gene is TRBV7-2, the J gene TRBJ2-3; 11 nucleotides agree with TRBD2. CDR1 is SGHTA and CDR2 is FQGNSA in the germline V gene. Germline trimming cut 4 bases from V and 1 base from J; bases unmatched to any gene: 10. The CDR3 runs 18 residues. The CDR3 protein is CASSWPGLADTGTDTQYF. In DNA form, the CDR3 reads TGTGCCAGCAGCTGGCCGGGACTAGCGGATACTGGCACAGATACGCAGTATTTT. The full variable domain, in which reference TRBV7-2 and TRBJ2-3 provide the parts outside the CDR3, is GAGVSQSPSNKVTEKGKDVELRCDPISGHTALYWYRQSLGQGLEFLIYFQGNSAPDKSGLPSDRFSAERTGGSVSTLTIQRTQQEDSAVYLCASSWPGLADTGTDTQYFGPGTRLTVL.